The 11 T cell receptor beta chains given below trace back to one sample, sequenced in a study of blood T cell repertoires in COVID-19. Sequencing used immunoSEQ multiplex PCR; TCRdb keeps in-frame clones, though not all of them. The table includes roughly 200,000 clones, over 75% detected once. The source material was peripheral blood. Receptor source: a man aged 80 or over with acute or convalescent COVID-19.

V and J are TRBV10-3 and TRBJ2-3; D may be TRBD1 (8 bases). V lost 8 bases to trimming and J lost 4 bases, with 13 bases between them. This CDR3 is built from 13 residues. The V gene's germline CDR1 is ENHRY and CDR2 SYGVKD. The DNA for the CDR3 is TGTGCCATCCACAGGGGGGGCCCAGATACGCAGTATTTT. This gives the protein CAIHRGGPDTQYF.

This clone showed up just once. CDR3 loop: CASSLSRIRGEQYF. In DNA form, the CDR3 reads TGTGCCAGCAGTTTATCGCGGATCAGGGGGGAGCAGTACTTC. The chain links TRBV27 to TRBJ2-7; 7 positions match TRBD1. This CDR3 region has 14 residues. Germline CDR1 is MNHEY and CDR2 is SMNVEV (reference sequence). V dropped 0 bases and J dropped 7; count of bases not matched to a gene: 6.

The count of this clone is one. V is TRBV10-3 and J is TRBJ1-5; weak D call: TRBD1 (6 bases). The CDR3 is made up of 17 amino acids. V lost 3 bases to trimming and J lost 2 bases, with 17 bases between them. From germline, CDR1 is ENHRY and CDR2 SYGVKD. The CDR3 loop reads CAISDGPGEVRNQPQHF. The CDR3 nucleotides are TGTGCCATCAGTGATGGTCCAGGGGAAGTTCGCAATCAGCCCCAGCATTTT.

This chain uses TRBV10-3 with TRBJ1-2; 12 bases line up with TRBD1. V was clipped by 6 bases and J by 4 bases; unmatched bases: 9. The CDR3 runs to 16 residues. CDR1 is ENHRY and CDR2 is SYGVKD in the germline V gene. The CDR3 nucleotides are TGTGCCATCAGCCAGGGACAGGGGGCGGTAGGCTATGGCTACACCTTC. Its translation is CAISQGQGAVGYGYTF.

This sequence joins TRBV24-1 and TRBJ2-2, with TRBD2 matching over 16 bases. Looked up from germline, CDR1 is KGHDR and CDR2 is SFDVKD. The V and J ends lost 4 bases and 6 bases, in that order; junction bases with no gene match: 10. The CDR3 has 19 residues. The CDR3, as DNA: TGTGCCACCAGTGACACCCCGGGACTAGCGGGAGGGGTTCCCGGGGAGCTGTTTTTT. Its protein is CATSDTPGLAGGVPGELFF.

This clone was seen a handful of times. The junction shows a germline mismatch at one end, possibly a read error. The V call is TRBV6-1, the J call TRBJ1-6, with unresolved D. The CDR3 sequence is 13 residues long. Germline CDR1 is MNHNS and CDR2 is SASEGT. DNA of the CDR3: TGTGCCAGCAGTAAAGCGAGTAATTCACCCCTCCACTTT. This codes for CASSKASNSPLHF.

The CDR3 sequence is CASSNDGGYEQYF. Here the CDR3 DNA reads TGTGCCAGCAGCAACGACGGGGGCTACGAGCAGTACTTC. The chain uses TRBV27 and TRBJ2-7; D is possibly TRBD2 (6 bases). Germline lookup yields CDR1 MNHEY and CDR2 SMNVEV (reference sequence). V was trimmed by 6 bases and J by 3 bases, leaving 12 bases between them. The CDR3 contains 13 residues.

The genes are TRBV11-3 and TRBJ2-3, with 9 bases matching TRBD2. Germline trimming cut 2 bases from V and 4 bases from J; bases unmatched to any gene: 10. The germline gives CDR1 SGHNT, CDR2 YENEEA. This CDR3 has 17 amino acids. The CDR3 DNA follows: TGTGCCAGCAGCTTACCCCAAGGGCGGGAGGGCTCAGATACGCAGTATTTT. It translates to CASSLPQGREGSDTQYF. The full variable domain, completed using reference TRBV11-3 and TRBJ2-3, is EAGVVQSPRYKIIEKKQPVAFWCNPISGHNTLYWYLQNLGQGPELLIRYENEEAVDDSQLPKDRFSAERLKGVDSTLKIQPAELGDSAVYLCASSLPQGREGSDTQYFGPGTRLTVL.

The CDR3 DNA follows: TGCGCCAGCAGTTCCACGAGCTCCTATAATTCACCCCTCCACTTT. It is translated as CASSSTSSYNSPLHF. V usage is TRBV5-1 and J usage is TRBJ1-6, with unresolved D. Deletions cut 5 bases from V and 0 bases from J, with 9 bases between. Germline V CDR1 and CDR2: SGHRS, YFSETQ. The CDR3 has 15 amino acids. The whole variable domain, filled in from reference TRBV5-1 and TRBJ1-6, reads KAGVTQTPRYLIKTRGQQVTLSCSPISGHRSVSWYQQTPGQGLQFLFEYFSETQRNKGNFPGRFSGRQFSNSRSEMNVSTLELGDSALYLCASSSTSSYNSPLHFGNGTRLTVT.

The J gene is TRBJ2-1, the V gene TRBV6-6; TRBD1 aligns across 8 bases. The CDR3 spans 14 residues. Trimming removed 5 bases from V and 5 bases from J; junction bases left unmatched: 5. Germline V CDR1 and CDR2: MNHNY, SVGAGI (reference sequence). The CDR3 DNA reads as TGTGCCAGCAGTCGGGAACAGGGGGACAATGAGCAGTTCTTC. Amino acid sequence: CASSREQGDNEQFF.

The V call is TRBV10-3, the J call TRBJ2-1; D call uncertain. CDR3 size: 16 residues. Trimming stripped 0 bases from V and 6 bases from J, with 15 bases between. Per germline, CDR1 ENHRY and CDR2 SYGVKD. CDR3 region: CAISESEHPTSNEQFF. In nucleotides, the CDR3 is TGTGCCATCAGTGAGTCTGAGCACCCGACTTCCAATGAGCAGTTCTTC.